These 28 T cell receptor beta chains came from one sample sequenced in a study of cytomegalovirus exposure and HLA in healthy donors. This PCR relied on a set of 60 Vbeta primers and 13 Jbeta primers. Sequenced by immunoSEQ multiplex PCR; TCRdb stores in-frame clones only, minus some. The sample consists of under 200,000 clones, about 80% of them appearing once. The material sequenced was PBMCs. The receptor source for this set is a middle-aged woman in good health and CMV-seronegative.

The chain employs TRBV5-1 and TRBJ2-7; 7 positions match TRBD1. J lost 3 bases, V lost 4 bases, and 7 bases had no gene match. This CDR3 region has 14 residues. Germline-derived CDR1 and CDR2 are SGHRS and YFSETQ. CDR3 region: CASSPHRGDYEQYF. The CDR3 DNA sequence: TGCGCCAGCAGCCCACACAGGGGAGACTACGAGCAGTACTTC.

V gene TRBV30 combines with J gene TRBJ2-5; D is unresolved. The CDR3 is 12 residues long. Germline CDR1 reads GTSNPN; CDR2 reads SVGIG (reference sequence). Trimming took 5 bases from V and 7 from J, leaving 14 bases between them. CDR3 bases: TGTGCCTGGGGCCGTGGCCCGGGGACCCAGTACTTC. The encoded protein is CAWGRGPGTQYF.

The chain couples TRBV7-2 to TRBJ1-2; 8 positions agree with TRBD1. Germline V gene sequence: CDR1 SGHTA, CDR2 FQGNSA. CDR3 length equals 13 residues. Trimming cost V 5 bases and J 8 bases; bases outside gene matches: 7. CDR3 region: CASSRQGAQGYTF. The DNA of the CDR3 is TGTGCCAGCAGCCGGCAGGGGGCGCAAGGCTACACCTTC.

This clone was recorded only once. This chain uses TRBV19 with TRBJ2-1; 7 bases align to TRBD2. Looked up from germline, CDR1 is LNHDA and CDR2 is SQIVND (reference sequence). There are 15 residues in the CDR3. Trimming took 5 bases from V and 2 from J; bases not matched to a gene: 6. The CDR3 here is CASSRLAETYNEQFF. CDR3 nucleotides: TGTGCCAGTAGTCGCCTAGCGGAGACCTACAATGAGCAGTTCTTC.

The chain combines TRBV5-5 with TRBJ2-3; 13 nucleotides agree with TRBD2. Germline V gene sequence: CDR1 SGHKS, CDR2 YYEKEE (reference sequence). CDR3 length: 15 amino acids. Germline trimming cut 4 bases from V and 5 bases from J; bases unmatched to any gene: 4. CDR3 DNA sequence: TGTGCCAGCAGCCCGGGACTAGCGGGAAGAGATACGCAGTATTTT. This gives the protein CASSPGLAGRDTQYF.

The V and J genes are TRBV5-1 and TRBJ2-2, with a tentative D call TRBD1 (7 bases). Trimming shortened V by 0 bases and J by 6 bases, and 12 bases separated the two germline ends. From germline, CDR1 is SGHRS and CDR2 YFSETQ. CDR3 size: 15 residues. The CDR3 is CASSLEGRGAGELFF. The DNA for the CDR3 is TGCGCCAGCAGCTTGGAAGGCAGGGGGGCCGGGGAGCTGTTTTTT.

This rearrangement joins TRBV7-9 to TRBJ2-2; D is possibly TRBD2 (5 bases). This CDR3 comprises 15 residues. Germline V CDR1 and CDR2: SEHNR, FQNEAQ (reference sequence). V was pared by 5 bases and J by 3 bases, with 13 bases between. CDR3 DNA sequence: TGTGCCAGCAGCCCGGTGGGAGTAGACACCGGGGAGCTGTTTTTT. The encoded protein is CASSPVGVDTGELFF.

This chain connects TRBV5-4 to TRBJ2-5; 11 bases match TRBD2. The CDR3 totals 14 residues. V dropped 7 bases and J dropped 4; count of bases not matched to a gene: 6. Germline CDR1 is SGHNT and CDR2 is YYREEE (reference sequence). The CDR3 here is CASLASGGSETQYF. The CDR3 bases are TGTGCCAGCTTAGCTAGCGGGGGGTCAGAGACCCAGTACTTC.

The chain joins TRBV6-1 to TRBJ2-7; 7 bases are a match to TRBD2. CDR3 length: 13 residues. Looked up from germline, CDR1 is MNHNS and CDR2 is SASEGT. With V trimmed by 6 bases and J by 3 bases, 5 bases remained unmatched. The CDR3 nucleotides read TGTGCCAGCAGCTGGGGGGGTCACTACGAGCAGTACTTC. It specifies CASSWGGHYEQYF.

This clone was seen a few times. A read error may produce the germline difference seen at one junction end. V gene TRBV28 combines with J gene TRBJ2-3; 7 bases map to TRBD1. CDR3 size: 11 residues. Germline-derived CDR1 and CDR2 are MDHEN and SYDVKM. CDR3 in DNA: TGTGCCAGCAGTTCTAACAGGGGATCCGATTTT. It yields the protein CASSSNRGSDF.

V is TRBV6-6 and J is TRBJ2-1; no definite D call. The CDR3 consists of 16 residues. V was pared by 0 bases and J by 5 bases, with 14 bases between. Germline lookup yields CDR1 MNHNY and CDR2 SVGAGI (reference sequence). In nucleotides, the CDR3 is TGTGCCAGCAGTTACTCGAGCCTCCAGGTACACAATGAGCAGTTCTTC. Its protein is CASSYSSLQVHNEQFF.

The chain links TRBV5-1 to TRBJ2-4; TRBD1 matches at 7 bases. The CDR3 is 13 amino acids. Germline lookup yields CDR1 SGHRS and CDR2 YFSETQ. V was clipped by 3 bases and J by 5 bases; unmatched bases: 2. The DNA of the CDR3 is TGCGCCAGCAGCTACAGGGGACAAAACATTCAGTACTTC. Translating it yields CASSYRGQNIQYF.

The chain recombines TRBV27 with TRBJ1-1; TRBD1 matches 7 bases. CDR1 MNHEY and CDR2 SMNVEV come from the germline V gene (reference sequence). V was pared by 5 bases and J by 3 bases, with 18 bases of the junction left unmatched. The CDR3 runs to 18 residues. The CDR3 DNA follows: TGTGCCAGCAGTCCGGGACCGGGACAGAACACCATCGACACTGAAGCTTTCTTT. Its translation is CASSPGPGQNTIDTEAFF.

V is TRBV5-1 and J is TRBJ2-1, with a tentative D call TRBD2 (5 bases). The CDR3 loop spans 15 amino acids. Trimming shortened V by 1 base and J by 6 bases, and 14 bases separated the two germline ends. The germline CDR1 and CDR2 sequences are SGHRS and YFSETQ. CDR3 sequence reads: CASSLTGDNGNEQFF. In DNA, the CDR3 is TGCGCCAGCAGCTTGACCGGGGATAACGGCAATGAGCAGTTCTTC. The full variable domain, its missing parts supplied by reference TRBV5-1 and TRBJ2-1, is KAGVTQTPRYLIKTRGQQVTLSCSPISGHRSVSWYQQTPGQGLQFLFEYFSETQRNKGNFPGRFSGRQFSNSRSEMNVSTLELGDSALYLCASSLTGDNGNEQFFGPGTRLTVL.

The chain links TRBV29-1 to TRBJ2-3, with 8 bases that match TRBD1. The CDR3 totals 13 residues. The V segment lost 7 bases and the J segment 4 bases; nucleotides outside the gene matches: 7. The germline CDR1 and CDR2 sequences are SQVTM and ANQGSEA. CDR3 sequence reads: CSARRQGSDTQYF. The CDR3 DNA is TGCAGCGCGAGACGACAGGGGTCAGATACGCAGTATTTT.

This clone appeared once. The missing conserved phenylalanine or tryptophan at the end of this CDR3 makes a read error likely. The chain links TRBV9 to TRBJ2-2; D remains unclear. Trimming left V 0 bases short and J 3 bases short, with 3 bases between. The CDR3 has 13 residues. Germline lookup yields CDR1 SGDLS and CDR2 YYNGEE. CDR3 protein: CASSVADTGELFV. CDR3 bases: TGTGCCAGCAGCGTAGCTGACACCGGGGAGCTGTTTGTT.

This chain's CDR3 is CASSQAAGVWEQYF. The CDR3 region has the DNA TGCGCCAGCAGCCAAGCTGCCGGGGTCTGGGAGCAGTACTTC. V usage is TRBV4-1 and J usage is TRBJ2-7; D is perhaps TRBD2 (5 bases). Germline loops: CDR1 MGHRA, CDR2 YSYEKL. The CDR3 extends over 14 amino acids. Trimming shortened V by 1 base and J by 7 bases, and 14 bases separated the two germline ends.

The rearrangement uses TRBV19 and TRBJ1-5, with D perhaps matching TRBD1 (6 bases). The germline V gene encodes CDR1 LNHDA and CDR2 SQIVND (reference sequence). The CDR3 loop spans 17 amino acids. Trimming stripped 1 base from V and 0 bases from J, with 13 bases between. The chain's CDR3 is CASSIGGHRNSNQPQHF. The CDR3 DNA sequence: TGTGCCAGTAGTATAGGGGGACACCGGAATAGCAATCAGCCCCAGCATTTT.

The chain carries TRBV4-2 and TRBJ2-3; 9 positions agree with TRBD2. This CDR3 spans 17 amino acids. Germline CDR1 LGHNA, CDR2 YNFKEQ. V lost 4 bases and J lost 0; bases outside the gene matches: 8. CDR3 nucleotides: TGTGCCAGCAGCCGAGGAACTAGCGGGCTTAGCACAGATACGCAGTATTTT. Translating it yields CASSRGTSGLSTDTQYF.

The rearrangement links TRBV2 to TRBJ2-5, with D uncertain. The germline gives CDR1 SNHLY, CDR2 FYNNEI. V lost 2 bases and J lost 2, with 6 bases in between. The CDR3 loop spans 13 amino acids. The CDR3 DNA reads as TGTGCCAGCAGTGAAAATACACAAGAGACCCAGTACTTC. Translated: CASSENTQETQYF.

This clone showed up just a few times. V usage is TRBV2 and J usage is TRBJ1-1, with TRBD1 as a possible D gene (5 bases). This CDR3 has 11 amino acids. CDR1 is SNHLY and CDR2 is FYNNEI in the germline V gene. The V end was cut by 11 bases, the J end by 3 bases, with 10 bases between. The CDR3 region has the DNA TGTGCCTCAACCAGGGACACTGAAGCTTTCTTT. Translating gives CASTRDTEAFF.

The J gene is TRBJ2-5, the V gene TRBV14, with D maybe TRBD1 (6 bases). Germline V gene data show CDR1 as SGHDN and CDR2 as FVKESK. V was trimmed by 4 bases and J by 11 bases, leaving 14 bases between them. The CDR3 runs to 12 residues. In nucleotides, the CDR3 is TGTGCCAGCAGCCCCTACCCAGGGGAGCAGTACTTC. Translated, it gives CASSPYPGEQYF. Full variable domain (outside the CDR3, taken from reference TRBV14 and TRBJ2-5): EAGVTQFPSHSVIEKGQTVTLRCDPISGHDNLYWYRRVMGKEIKFLLHFVKESKQDESGMPNNRFLAERTGGTYSTLKVQPAELEDSGVYFCASSPYPGEQYFGPGTRLLVL.

This clone was seen once. The gene calls are TRBV9 and TRBJ2-5, with 9 bases lining up with TRBD2. CDR3 length: 13 residues. The ends lost 4 bases at V and 7 bases at J; junction bases unmatched: 5. The germline V gene has CDR1 SGDLS and CDR2 YYNGEE. This CDR3 reads CASSPGLAVTQYF. The CDR3 DNA is TGTGCCAGCAGCCCGGGACTAGCTGTGACCCAGTACTTC. Using reference TRBV9 and TRBJ2-5 for the parts outside the CDR3, the full variable domain is DSGVTQTPKHLITATGQRVTLRCSPRSGDLSVYWYQQSLDQGLQFLIQYYNGEERAKGNILERFSAQQFPDLHSELNLSSLELGDSALYFCASSPGLAVTQYFGPGTRLLVL.

In its sample, this clone was seen once. The rearrangement uses TRBV5-4 and TRBJ2-1; D may be TRBD1 (5 bases). V gave up 4 bases and J gave up 6 bases, with 11 bases separating them. The CDR3 extends over 13 amino acids. Germline V gene sequence: CDR1 SGHNT, CDR2 YYREEE (reference sequence). The CDR3 DNA is TGTGCCAGCAGCGGAAACCAGGGCAATGAGCAGTTCTTC. This encodes CASSGNQGNEQFF. Full variable domain (missing parts from reference TRBV5-4 and TRBJ2-1): ETGVTQSPTHLIKTRGQQVTLRCSSQSGHNTVSWYQQALGQGPQFIFQYYREEENGRGNFPPRFSGLQFPNYSSELNVNALELDDSALYLCASSGNQGNEQFFGPGTRLTVL.

This clone was observed a few times. The V gene is TRBV27, the J gene TRBJ2-7, with TRBD2 matching 9 bases. J gave up 4 bases and V 6 bases, and 10 bases lay outside the gene matches. The germline gives CDR1 MNHEY, CDR2 SMNVEV (reference sequence). The CDR3 sequence is 15 residues long. The CDR3 nucleotides are TGTGCCAGCAGACCCTTAGCGGGAGAAAGTTACGAGCAGTACTTC. Translated: CASRPLAGESYEQYF.

This clone has just one count. One end of the junction fails to match germline, which may point to a read error. The gene calls are TRBV7-7 and TRBJ2-3, with D unresolved. This CDR3 region has 17 residues. Per the germline V gene, CDR1 is SSHAT and CDR2 is FNYEAQ (reference sequence). CDR3 coding DNA: TGTGCTAGCAGTCTCACCCCTGGGCCAAGGAGCACAGATACGCAGTATTTT. This codes for CASSLTPGPRSTDTQYF. The full variable domain, with the rest looked up from reference TRBV7-7 and TRBJ2-3, is GAGVSQSPRYKVTKRGQDVTLRCDPISSHATLYWYQQALGQGPEFLTYFNYEAQPDKSGLPSDRFSAERPEGSISTLTIQRTEQRDSAMYRCASSLTPGPRSTDTQYFGPGTRLTVL.

The chain joins TRBV6-5 to TRBJ2-3; D not resolved. Trimming took 2 bases from V and 1 from J, leaving 10 bases between them. Germline CDR1 is MNHEY and CDR2 is SVGAGI. This CDR3 spans 15 amino acids. The CDR3, as DNA: TGTGCCAGCAGTTACGAAGGAGAGGGCACAGATACGCAGTATTTT. This codes for CASSYEGEGTDTQYF.

The rearrangement uses TRBV28 and TRBJ1-1; 7 positions agree with TRBD1. The CDR3 runs 12 residues. The trim removed 6 bases at V and 5 bases at J, leaving 3 bases unmatched. Germline values: CDR1 MDHEN, CDR2 SYDVKM. The chain's CDR3 is CASRTGWTEAFF. The CDR3 nucleotides are TGTGCCAGCAGGACAGGGTGGACTGAAGCTTTCTTT. Combining the CDR3 with reference TRBV28 and TRBJ1-1 gives the whole variable domain DVKVTQSSRYLVKRTGEKVFLECVQDMDHENMFWYRQDPGLGLRLIYFSYDVKMKEKGDIPEGYSVSREKKERFSLILESASTNQTSMYLCASRTGWTEAFFGQGTRLTVV.